This TCR beta chain is from a study of blood T cells in healthy people across ages (dated by TCRdb to between 2014 and 2016). The study in broad terms: In model experiments, roughly one uniquely barcoded TCR beta cDNA molecule per two T cells was captured by template switching. To track age-related changes in TCR beta repertoire diversity, the study relied on deep sequencing normalized with unique cDNA molecular identifiers. The donors were divided into four age groups: young (average approximately 16 years), middle-aged (about 41), aged (approximately 62) and long-lived (82). To avoid experimental bias, donors of different ages were randomly spread across the sequencing lanes. Two additional independent replicas of 1 million unique cDNA reads from the same blood draw were analyzed for two donors (one aged 18 to 30 and one aged 80 or older).

This clonotype has a handful of counts. What antigen it recognizes has not been identified. Nothing much larger sits one base from this clone, and base qualities are not available. What the research found in general, with its limitations: Observed TCR beta diversity per million T cells fell roughly linearly with age, and a significant reduction was already apparent by age around 39. The long-lived group showed more naive CD4+ T cells, fewer expanded clones and increased TCR diversity than the aged group, suggesting age selection. Bulk unsorted PBMC profiling prevented conclusive comparison of naive and antigen-experienced compartments. Donor CMV infection status was unknown, potentially confounding age-related changes in expanded clonotypes. There was a strong correlation between observed TCR beta diversity and the percentage of naive T cells measured by flow cytometry. Total diversity estimates from one million sequenced T cells were considered lower bounds and underestimates.

The library relied on 5' RACE. TCRdb records Illumina HiSeq 2500 as the sequencer. A second PCR of roughly 6 to 12 cycles was performed with a sample-barcoded 5' primer and a J-beta primer mix. Each TCR beta cDNA molecule received a unique molecular identifier from a template-switch 5' adaptor carrying 12 random nucleotides. Each sample yielded at least 2.5 million CDR3-containing paired-end reads. All of the RNA was converted into first-strand cDNA using the Mint cDNA synthesis kit, with a TRBC-specific oligonucleotide serving as the primer. Following uracil-DNA glycosylase treatment, a first 18-cycle PCR with universal primers M1SS and BC2_uni_R was performed on all cDNA. Under the source paper's analysis protocol: Normalization of each sample was performed by random selection of 1 million high-quality reads, each carrying a distinct molecular identifier. Reads sharing molecular identifiers were discarded rather than binned into consensus sequences. MiTCR, with a Q25 quality threshold and the strictest error-elimination algorithm, was used for CDR3 identification, clonotype clustering and error correction. A nonparametric unseen species model with Euler transformation was used to estimate lower-bound total TCR beta diversity. TCRdb trimmed public reads at Q25 via fastp, called clones via MiXCR and kept in-frame beta chains. Here each entry gathers all rows of one CDR3 protein and keeps the most common genes and DNA. TCRdb, not the authors, supplied the V and J calls. The sample table lists some 710,000 distinct CDR3 sequences, 22% of them with a count of one. The ten largest account for under 25% of the sample.

CDR1 and CDR2 are drawn from the germline V gene: KGHSH, LQKENI. V lost 6 bases and J lost 2 bases; the stretch between them is 14 bases long. From cysteine to phenylalanine, the CDR3 is 15 amino acids long. Only the CDR3 portion is preserved as DNA: 45 bases, with reading frame beginning at the first base. Systemically healthy Caucasian individuals from Russia, around 39 in total and aged roughly 6 to 100 years, were included as donors. Each donor gave 8 to 10 milliliters of peripheral blood, collected into EDTA-treated Vacutainer tubes. Ficoll-Paque density-gradient centrifugation was used to isolate PBMCs, with at least 7 million per sample. Trizol reagent was used to extract total RNA from the PBMCs, yielding at least 5.5 micrograms per sample. The percentages of naive CD45RAhigh/CD27high T cells were determined by flow cytometry on a PBMC aliquot from every donor.

The receptor was isolated from a man in his 70s in good health. The sample taken for sequencing was blood. The chain is made from TRBV18 and TRBJ2-1, with the D gene tentatively TRBD1 or TRBD2, based on 5 matching bases in each. CDR3 protein: CASSSWDGAYNEQFF. The DNA sequence follows: TGTGCCAGCTCCTCATGGGACGGGGCCTACAATGAGCAGTTCTTC.